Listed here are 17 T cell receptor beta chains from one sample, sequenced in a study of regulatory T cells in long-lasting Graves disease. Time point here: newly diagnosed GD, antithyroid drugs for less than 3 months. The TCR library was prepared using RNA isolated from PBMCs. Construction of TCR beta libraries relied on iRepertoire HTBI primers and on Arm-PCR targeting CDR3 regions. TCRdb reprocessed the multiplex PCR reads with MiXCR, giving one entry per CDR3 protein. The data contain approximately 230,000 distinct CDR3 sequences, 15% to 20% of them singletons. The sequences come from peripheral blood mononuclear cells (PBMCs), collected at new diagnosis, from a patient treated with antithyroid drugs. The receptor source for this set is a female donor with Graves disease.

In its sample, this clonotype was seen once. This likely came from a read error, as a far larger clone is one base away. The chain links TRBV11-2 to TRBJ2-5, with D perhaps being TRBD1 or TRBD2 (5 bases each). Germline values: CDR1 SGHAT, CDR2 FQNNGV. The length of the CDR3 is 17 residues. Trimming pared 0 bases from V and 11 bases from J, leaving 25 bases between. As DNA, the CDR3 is TGTGCCAGCAGCTTAGAAGACGGGACGAAGGCCTACAATGAGCAGTACTTC. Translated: CASSLEDGTKAYNEQYF.

CDR3 in DNA: TGCAGTGCTACAGGGGAGGAGGACTGGCGGTTCTTC. Its translation: CSATGEEDWRFF. The rearrangement joins TRBV20-1 to TRBJ2-1, with D perhaps given as TRBD1 or TRBD2 (6 bases each). Trimming shortened V by 4 bases and J by 15 bases, and 19 bases separated the two germline ends. This CDR3 has 12 amino acids. The V gene's germline CDR1 is DFQATT and CDR2 SNEGSKA (reference sequence).

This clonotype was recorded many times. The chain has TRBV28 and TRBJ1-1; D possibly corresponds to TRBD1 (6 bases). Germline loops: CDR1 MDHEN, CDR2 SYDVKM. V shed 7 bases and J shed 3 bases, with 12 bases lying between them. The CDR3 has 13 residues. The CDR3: CASNEGGDTEAFF. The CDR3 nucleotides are TGTGCCAGCAACGAGGGGGGGGACACTGAAGCTTTCTTT.

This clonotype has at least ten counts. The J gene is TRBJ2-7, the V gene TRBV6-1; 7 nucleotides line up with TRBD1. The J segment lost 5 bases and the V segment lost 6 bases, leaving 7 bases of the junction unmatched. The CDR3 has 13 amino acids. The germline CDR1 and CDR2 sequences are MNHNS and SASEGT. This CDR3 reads CASRQTGWDEQYF. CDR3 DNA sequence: TGTGCCAGCAGGCAGACAGGGTGGGACGAGCAGTACTTC.

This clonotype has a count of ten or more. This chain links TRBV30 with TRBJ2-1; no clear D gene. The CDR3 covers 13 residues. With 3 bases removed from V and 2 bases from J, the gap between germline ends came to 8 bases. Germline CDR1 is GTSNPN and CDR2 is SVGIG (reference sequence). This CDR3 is CAWSAWAYNEQFF. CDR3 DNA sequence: TGTGCCTGGAGCGCCTGGGCCTACAATGAGCAGTTCTTC.

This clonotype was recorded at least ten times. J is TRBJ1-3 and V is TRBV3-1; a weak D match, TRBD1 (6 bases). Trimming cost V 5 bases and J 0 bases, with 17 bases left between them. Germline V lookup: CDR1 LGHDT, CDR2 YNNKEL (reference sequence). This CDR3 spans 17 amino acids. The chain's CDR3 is CASSTSRGANSGNTIYF. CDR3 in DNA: TGTGCCAGCAGCACTTCCCGGGGGGCGAACTCTGGAAACACCATATATTTT.

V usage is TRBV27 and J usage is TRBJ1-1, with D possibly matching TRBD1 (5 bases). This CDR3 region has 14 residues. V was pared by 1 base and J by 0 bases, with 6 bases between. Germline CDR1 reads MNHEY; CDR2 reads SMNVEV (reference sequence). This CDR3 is CASSLLGVNTEAFF. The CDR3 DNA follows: TGTGCCAGCAGTTTATTGGGGGTGAACACTGAAGCTTTCTTT.

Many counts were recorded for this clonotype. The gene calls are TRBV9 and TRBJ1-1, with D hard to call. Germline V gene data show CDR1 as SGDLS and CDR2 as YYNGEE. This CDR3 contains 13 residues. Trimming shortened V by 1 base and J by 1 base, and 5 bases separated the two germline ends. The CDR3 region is CASSVPGNTEAFF. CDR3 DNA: TGTGCCAGCAGCGTACCTGGGAACACTGAAGCTTTCTTT. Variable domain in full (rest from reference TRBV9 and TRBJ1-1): DSGVTQTPKHLITATGQRVTLRCSPRSGDLSVYWYQQSLDQGLQFLIQYYNGEERAKGNILERFSAQQFPDLHSELNLSSLELGDSALYFCASSVPGNTEAFFGQGTRLTVV.

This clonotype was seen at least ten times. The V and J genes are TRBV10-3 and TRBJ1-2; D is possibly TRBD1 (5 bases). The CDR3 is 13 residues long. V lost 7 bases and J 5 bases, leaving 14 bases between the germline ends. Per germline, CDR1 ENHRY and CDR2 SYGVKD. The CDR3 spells CAITQGPLYGYTF. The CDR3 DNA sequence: TGTGCCATCACGCAGGGACCCCTTTATGGCTACACCTTC.

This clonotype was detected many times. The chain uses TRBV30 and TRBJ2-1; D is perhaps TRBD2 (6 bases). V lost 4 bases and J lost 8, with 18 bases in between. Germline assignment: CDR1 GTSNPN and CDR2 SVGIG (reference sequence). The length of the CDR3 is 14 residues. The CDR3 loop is CAWNHGTPSDEQFF. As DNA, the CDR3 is TGTGCCTGGAACCACGGGACTCCATCTGATGAGCAGTTCTTC.

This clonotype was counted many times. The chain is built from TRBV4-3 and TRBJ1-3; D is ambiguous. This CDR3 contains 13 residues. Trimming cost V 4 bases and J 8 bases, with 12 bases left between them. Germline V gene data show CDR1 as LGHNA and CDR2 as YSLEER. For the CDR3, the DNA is TGCGCCAGCAGCCCCTCGCTCGGGGACACCATATATTTT. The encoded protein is CASSPSLGDTIYF.

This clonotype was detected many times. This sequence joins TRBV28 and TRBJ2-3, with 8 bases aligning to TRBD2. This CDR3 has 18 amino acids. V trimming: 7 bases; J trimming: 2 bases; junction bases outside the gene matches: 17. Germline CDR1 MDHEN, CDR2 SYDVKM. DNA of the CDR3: TGTGCCAGCAAGGACCCAGGCGGGAGGACCCCACACACAGATACGCAGTATTTT. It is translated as CASKDPGGRTPHTDTQYF.

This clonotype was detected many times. CDR3 protein: CASSYSDGTNYGYTF. CDR3 DNA sequence: TGTGCCAGCAGTTACTCGGACGGAACTAACTATGGCTACACCTTC. The V gene is TRBV6-2 or TRBV6-3, the J gene TRBJ1-2; D ambiguous. Trimming removed 0 bases from V and 0 bases from J, with 8 bases in between. Germline-derived CDR1 and CDR2 are MNHEY and SVGEGT. CDR3 length: 15 residues.

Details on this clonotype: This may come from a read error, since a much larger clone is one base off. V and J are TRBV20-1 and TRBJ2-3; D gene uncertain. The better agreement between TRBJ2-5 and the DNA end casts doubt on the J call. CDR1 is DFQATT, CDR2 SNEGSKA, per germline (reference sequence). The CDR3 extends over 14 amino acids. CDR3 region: CSAGPACAAETQYF. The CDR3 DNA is TGCAGTGCTGGTCCAGCGTGCGCTGCGGAGACCCAGTACTTC.

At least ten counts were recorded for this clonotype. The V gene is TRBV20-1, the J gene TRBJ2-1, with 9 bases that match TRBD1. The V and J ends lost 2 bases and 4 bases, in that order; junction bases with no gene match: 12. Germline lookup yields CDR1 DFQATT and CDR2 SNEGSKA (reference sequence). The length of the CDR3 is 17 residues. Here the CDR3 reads CSARPNAGTGSYNEQFF. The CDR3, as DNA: TGCAGTGCTAGACCAAACGCCGGGACAGGGTCTTACAATGAGCAGTTCTTC.

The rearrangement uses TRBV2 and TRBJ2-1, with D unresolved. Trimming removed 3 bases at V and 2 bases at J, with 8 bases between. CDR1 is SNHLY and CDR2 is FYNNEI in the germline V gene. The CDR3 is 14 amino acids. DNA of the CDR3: TGTGCCAGCAGTGACTTCCTCCCCTACAATGAGCAGTTCTTC. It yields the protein CASSDFLPYNEQFF. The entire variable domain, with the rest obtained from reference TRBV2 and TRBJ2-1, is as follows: EPEVTQTPSHQVTQMGQEVILRCVPISNHLYFYWYRQILGQKVEFLVSFYNNEISEKSEIFDDQFSVERPDGSNFTLKIRSTKLEDSAMYFCASSDFLPYNEQFFGPGTRLTVL.

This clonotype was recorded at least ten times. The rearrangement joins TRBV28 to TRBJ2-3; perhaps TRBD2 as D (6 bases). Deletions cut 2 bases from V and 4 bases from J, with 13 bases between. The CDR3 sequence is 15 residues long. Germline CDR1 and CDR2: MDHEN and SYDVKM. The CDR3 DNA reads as TGTGCCAGCAGTTTAAAACTAGCTTGGGCAGATACGCAGTATTTT. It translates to CASSLKLAWADTQYF. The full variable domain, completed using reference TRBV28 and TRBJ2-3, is DVKVTQSSRYLVKRTGEKVFLECVQDMDHENMFWYRQDPGLGLRLIYFSYDVKMKEKGDIPEGYSVSREKKERFSLILESASTNQTSMYLCASSLKLAWADTQYFGPGTRLTVL.